These 10 T cell receptor beta chains share one sample of origin, sequenced in a study of blood T cell repertoires in COVID-19 (TCRdb year 2020). Libraries were made using the immunoSEQ multiplex PCR assay. Drawn from immuneACCESS, this table holds only the in-frame rearrangements with V and J called that TCRdb kept. Clones are partly lost; checked studies trace under half to an unresolved V gene and leave the rest unexplained. This sample lists under 200,000 clones; roughly 77% were detected once. Clones ranked in the top ten supply around 7% of the sample. Material: peripheral blood. The receptors come from an older man with active or convalescent COVID-19.

The chain carries TRBV6-6 and TRBJ2-1, with 13 nucleotides matching TRBD2. Germline V gene lookup returns CDR1 MNHNY and CDR2 SVGAGI (reference sequence). The V gene end was trimmed by 5 bases and the J gene end by 8 bases; junction bases not matched to a gene: 18. This CDR3 comprises 19 residues. The CDR3 loop reads CASSPQWPGLAGRLYEQFF. CDR3 nucleotide sequence: TGTGCCAGCAGTCCACAATGGCCGGGACTAGCGGGAAGGCTCTATGAGCAGTTCTTC.

J is TRBJ2-5 and V is TRBV7-2; 13 nucleotides line up with TRBD2. CDR1 is SGHTA and CDR2 is FQGNSA in the germline V gene. The ends lost 5 bases at V and 2 bases at J; junction bases unmatched: 8. This CDR3 is 17 amino acids long. CDR3 sequence (DNA): TGTGCCAGCAGCCGGGGACTAGCGGGGCGCCGACAAGAGACCCAGTACTTC. Its translation is CASSRGLAGRRQETQYF.

The chain uses TRBV27 and TRBJ2-3; D is uncertain. V lost 6 bases, J lost 6 bases, and 19 bases lay in between. The CDR3 loop spans 15 amino acids. CDR1 and CDR2 (germline): MNHEY, SMNVEV (reference sequence). This chain's CDR3 is CASSQKSLRRDTQYF. Here the CDR3 DNA reads TGTGCCAGCAGCCAAAAGTCGCTTCGCCGGGATACGCAGTATTTT.

The chain couples TRBV29-1 to TRBJ2-4; 7 bases align to TRBD1. J was trimmed by 6 bases and V by 5 bases; bases with no gene match: 10. The length of the CDR3 is 14 residues. Germline values: CDR1 SQVTM, CDR2 ANQGSEA. In DNA, the CDR3 is TGCAGCGTTCTGGAACAGGGGATTGGAAACATTCAGTACTTC. Residues: CSVLEQGIGNIQYF.

The J gene is TRBJ2-7, the V gene TRBV10-3; maybe TRBD2 (5 bases). The CDR3 spans 17 residues. Germline lookup yields CDR1 ENHRY and CDR2 SYGVKD. The V and J ends lost 9 bases and 0 bases respectively, with 24 bases between them. This CDR3 reads CAISQPFGSGSSYEQYF. CDR3 nucleotide sequence: TGTGCCATTTCACAACCCTTCGGGTCGGGGAGCTCCTACGAGCAGTACTTC.

The chain links TRBV5-6 to TRBJ1-2; weak D call: TRBD1 (5 bases). The germline V gene encodes CDR1 SGHDT and CDR2 YYEEEE. Trimming removed 4 bases at V and 3 bases at J, with 13 bases between. The CDR3 is 14 amino acids. CDR3 DNA: TGTGCCAGCAGCATTCCTGCACAGGACTATGGCTACACCTTC. It encodes CASSIPAQDYGYTF.

The V gene is TRBV9, the J gene TRBJ2-6; 8 nucleotides align to TRBD2. After removal of 4 bases from V and 2 bases from J, the junction contained 8 bases not matched to a gene. The length of the CDR3 is 17 residues. Germline values: CDR1 SGDLS, CDR2 YYNGEE. DNA of the CDR3: TGTGCCAGCAGCCCCTCGGGACTAGTTACTGGGGCCAACGTCCTGACTTTC. Amino acids: CASSPSGLVTGANVLTF.

This clone was counted once. CDR3 region: CASSQGGRGKLFF. DNA for the CDR3: TGCGCCAGCAGCCAAGGTGGGAGAGGAAAACTGTTTTTT. This chain uses TRBV4-3 with TRBJ1-4; D unresolved. CDR1 and CDR2 from the germline V gene are LGHNA and YSLEER. CDR3 length: 13 amino acids. The V end was cut by 1 base, the J end by 10 bases, with 10 bases between.

V is TRBV20-1 and J is TRBJ1-3; D might be TRBD1 (6 bases). Trimming removed 8 bases at V and 7 bases at J, with 12 bases between. CDR1 DFQATT and CDR2 SNEGSKA come from the germline V gene (reference sequence). This CDR3 has 11 residues. The CDR3 reads CSTLRGNTIYF. In DNA, the CDR3 is TGCAGTACGCTTAGGGGGAACACCATATATTTT.

This CDR3 reads CASSQDQGREQFF. CDR3 coding DNA: TGTGCCAGCAGCCAAGATCAAGGGAGAGAGCAGTTCTTC. V is TRBV4-2 and J is TRBJ2-1, with D perhaps TRBD2 (5 bases). The ends were cut back, 0 bases at V and 10 bases at J, with 10 bases in the middle. The CDR3 has 13 amino acids. Germline lookup yields CDR1 LGHNA and CDR2 YNFKEQ.